The next 21 T cell receptor beta chains were all read from a single sample in a study of T cell responses to AZD1222 COVID-19 vaccine. TCRdb's table, derived via immunoSEQ multiplex PCR, lists solely in-frame clones and lacks some. The table lists some 200,000 clones, approximately 90% of them singletons, with roughly 1.7% in the top ten. The source was peripheral blood, collected 28 days after the second AZD1222 dose. The receptors come from an adult who received the AZD1222 COVID-19 vaccine.

The chain couples TRBV5-5 to TRBJ1-6; a weak D match, TRBD1 (5 bases). The V and J ends lost 0 bases and 13 bases respectively, with 11 bases between them. This CDR3 has 13 residues. CDR1 and CDR2 from the germline V gene are SGHKS and YYEKEE (reference sequence). The CDR3 DNA sequence: TGTGCCAGCAGCTTGGATCCGGGGCCCCCCCTCCACTTT. Translating it yields CASSLDPGPPLHF.

The chain links TRBV9 to TRBJ2-7; 7 bases align to TRBD1. The CDR3 loop spans 14 amino acids. V shed 5 bases and J 0 bases; nucleotides not matched to a gene: 5. Germline V gene data show CDR1 as SGDLS and CDR2 as YYNGEE. CDR3 nucleotide sequence: TGTGCCAGCAGTGTCGGGACAGTCTCCTACGAGCAGTACTTC. Amino acid sequence: CASSVGTVSYEQYF.

The chain uses TRBV9 and TRBJ2-7; 7 bases fit TRBD2. Germline CDR1 SGDLS, CDR2 YYNGEE. Trimming cost V 1 base and J 0 bases; bases outside gene matches: 7. The CDR3 is made up of 16 amino acids. As DNA, the CDR3 is TGTGCCAGCAGCGTAAGTCTAGCGGCCAGCTCCTACGAGCAGTACTTC. Translation gives CASSVSLAASSYEQYF.

The chain has TRBV7-9 and TRBJ1-5; 10 nucleotides align to TRBD1. The CDR3 runs 16 residues. Germline CDR1 reads SEHNR; CDR2 reads FQNEAQ (reference sequence). V shed 3 bases and J 4 bases; nucleotides not matched to a gene: 6. The CDR3: CASSFWTGGGNQPQHF. In DNA form, the CDR3 reads TGTGCCAGCAGCTTTTGGACAGGGGGAGGGAATCAGCCCCAGCATTTT.

V usage is TRBV7-2 and J usage is TRBJ1-3; D not certain. The CDR3 has 14 residues. V was clipped by 5 bases and J by 4 bases, with 12 bases between them. CDR1 is SGHTA and CDR2 is FQGNSA in the germline V gene. The CDR3 spells CASSQSGGGNTIYF. As DNA, the CDR3 is TGTGCCAGCAGCCAGTCGGGCGGGGGAAACACCATATATTTT.

The table lists this clone with a count of one. CDR3 coding DNA: TGTGCCAGCAGTGCAGGCCAGGGCCGAGATCAAGAGACCCAGTACTTC. This translates into CASSAGQGRDQETQYF. This chain links TRBV2 with TRBJ2-5; TRBD1 is a possible D gene (5 bases). The germline V and J ends were trimmed by 4 bases and 2 bases, with 17 bases remaining between them. The CDR3 runs to 16 residues. From germline, CDR1 is SNHLY and CDR2 FYNNEI.

The V call is TRBV6-1, the J call TRBJ1-4; D remains unclear. This CDR3 has 14 amino acids. The germline CDR1 and CDR2 sequences are MNHNS and SASEGT. The V gene lost 0 bases and the J gene lost 4 bases, with 6 bases spanning the gap. CDR3 in amino acids: CASSEASVNEKLFF. In nucleotides, the CDR3 is TGTGCCAGCAGTGAAGCGAGCGTTAATGAAAAACTGTTTTTT.

The rearrangement uses TRBV5-4 and TRBJ2-3; D is ambiguous. CDR1 is SGHNT and CDR2 is YYREEE in the germline V gene (reference sequence). Trimming removed 3 bases from V and 0 bases from J, with 11 bases in between. The CDR3 length is 15 residues. The CDR3 spells CASSSGASSTDTQYF. CDR3 sequence (DNA): TGTGCCAGCAGCTCAGGAGCTAGTAGCACAGATACGCAGTATTTT.

The chain links TRBV7-8 to TRBJ2-7; D gene unclear. Trimming took 5 bases from V and 1 from J, leaving 9 bases between them. There are 13 residues in the CDR3. Germline CDR1 is SGHVS and CDR2 is FQNEAQ. CDR3 sequence (DNA): TGTGCCAGCAGCCCAGGTACTTCCTACGAGCAGTACTTC. Its protein product is CASSPGTSYEQYF.

The V gene is TRBV6-1, the J gene TRBJ1-1; no definite D call. V was cut by 3 bases and J by 0 bases, with 5 bases left in between. Per germline, CDR1 MNHNS and CDR2 SASEGT. The CDR3 has 13 residues. CDR3 in amino acids: CASSETMNTEAFF. The CDR3 bases are TGTGCCAGCAGTGAGACGATGAACACTGAAGCTTTCTTT.

The V and J genes are TRBV7-2 and TRBJ2-3, with 15 positions matching TRBD2. V was pared by 3 bases and J by 6 bases, with 10 bases of the junction left unmatched. Per the germline V gene, CDR1 is SGHTA and CDR2 is FQGNSA. CDR3 length: 18 residues. The CDR3 here is CASSLGLAGGGRWDTQYF. The CDR3 nucleotides read TGTGCCAGCAGCTTGGGACTAGCGGGGGGTGGGCGTTGGGATACGCAGTATTTT.

This clone appeared a single time. The gene calls are TRBV7-9 and TRBJ2-5; maybe TRBD2 (6 bases). Trimming stripped 0 bases from V and 4 bases from J, with 9 bases between. CDR1 is SEHNR, CDR2 FQNEAQ, per germline (reference sequence). The CDR3 runs to 14 residues. CDR3 protein: CASSLAGGGETQYF. The CDR3 DNA reads TGTGCCAGCAGCTTAGCCGGGGGTGGAGAGACCCAGTACTTC.

This clone was recorded a few times. At one end the junction does not follow the germline gene, possibly because of a read error. The V call is TRBV7-8, the J call TRBJ2-7; D gene uncertain. This CDR3 contains 16 residues. Per germline, CDR1 SGHVS and CDR2 FQNEAQ. The CDR3 DNA reads TGTGCCAGCAGTTTAGGGCGTCGGAGAGGATACTACGAGCAGTACTTC. Translation: CASSLGRRRGYYEQYF. Full variable domain (remainder filled in from reference TRBV7-8 and TRBJ2-7): GAGVSQSPRYKVAKRGQDVALRCDPISGHVSLFWYQQALGQGPEFLTYFQNEAQLDKSGLPSDRFFAERPEGSVSTLKIQRTQQEDSAVYLCASSLGRRRGYYEQYFGPGTRLTVT.

The chain combines TRBV3-1 (or the pseudogene TRBV3-2) with TRBJ1-1; D remains unclear. CDR1 and CDR2 from the germline V gene are LGHDT and YNNKEL (reference sequence). V was clipped by 4 bases and J by 2 bases, with 14 bases between them. This CDR3 region has 15 residues. The CDR3 DNA sequence: TGTGCCAGCAGCCCTCTAGGAGGGTCCAACACTGAAGCTTTCTTT. It is translated as CASSPLGGSNTEAFF.

This clone was observed a single time. The J gene is TRBJ1-1, the V gene TRBV2; D might be TRBD1 (5 bases). This CDR3 is built from 14 residues. Germline V gene data show CDR1 as SNHLY and CDR2 as FYNNEI. The V and J ends lost 1 base and 4 bases respectively, with 10 bases between them. CDR3 sequence: CASSEEAGLTEAFF. The CDR3 DNA follows: TGTGCCAGCAGTGAAGAGGCAGGGCTCACTGAAGCTTTCTTT.

This chain connects TRBV19 to TRBJ1-3; D not certain. V was trimmed by 1 base and J by 0 bases, leaving 10 bases between them. This CDR3 comprises 16 residues. The V gene's germline CDR1 is LNHDA and CDR2 SQIVND (reference sequence). The CDR3 bases are TGTGCCAGTAGTATAGGGGAACGGCCCTCTGGAAACACCATATATTTT. Translating it yields CASSIGERPSGNTIYF. Supplemented by reference TRBV19 and TRBJ1-3, the full variable domain reads DGGITQSPKYLFRKEGQNVTLSCEQNLNHDAMYWYRQDPGQGLRLIYYSQIVNDFQKGDIAEGYSVSREKKESFPLTVTSAQKNPTAFYLCASSIGERPSGNTIYFGEGSWLTVV.

The chain carries TRBV6-5 and TRBJ1-3; no reliable D call. V lost 5 bases to trimming and J lost 4 bases, with 15 bases between them. The CDR3 extends over 15 amino acids. Looked up from germline, CDR1 is MNHEY and CDR2 is SVGAGI. The CDR3 region has the DNA TGTGCCAGCAGTCGACGGATTCTTCCCGGAAACACCATATATTTT. Its translation is CASSRRILPGNTIYF.

As concerns this clone: Other DNA sequences in this sample translate to the same CDR3. The chain links TRBV7-2 to TRBJ1-5, with 8 nucleotides matching TRBD1. CDR1 is SGHTA and CDR2 is FQGNSA in the germline V gene. V trimming: 1 base; J trimming: 4 bases; junction bases outside the gene matches: 3. There are 15 residues in the CDR3. CDR3 region: CASSLGRDRNQPQHF. Here the CDR3 DNA reads TGTGCCAGCAGCTTAGGCCGGGACAGGAATCAGCCCCAGCATTTT.

This clone has only one observation. The J gene is TRBJ1-1, the V gene TRBV5-1; maybe TRBD1 (5 bases). Trimming removed 4 bases at V and 0 bases at J, with 10 bases between. Germline lookup yields CDR1 SGHRS and CDR2 YFSETQ. The CDR3 contains 14 residues. The CDR3 spells CASSKGVVNTEAFF. CDR3 DNA sequence: TGCGCCAGCAGCAAAGGGGTTGTGAACACTGAAGCTTTCTTT.

The V and J genes are TRBV5-8 and TRBJ1-5; D is perhaps TRBD1 (5 bases). Trimming cost V 4 bases and J 4 bases, with 12 bases left between them. Germline-derived CDR1 and CDR2 are SGHTS and YDEGEE. CDR3 length equals 14 residues. CDR3 sequence (DNA): TGTGCCAGCAGCCCTGGACAAGAGAATCAGCCCCAGCATTTT. Translation: CASSPGQENQPQHF.

The chain recombines TRBV4-3 with TRBJ1-3; D remains unclear. Germline loops: CDR1 LGHNA, CDR2 YSLEER. V was cut by 4 bases and J by 4 bases, with 8 bases left in between. The CDR3 contains 13 residues. The CDR3 nucleotides are TGCGCCAGCAGCCCCCGACTGGGAAACACCATATATTTT. Encoded protein: CASSPRLGNTIYF.